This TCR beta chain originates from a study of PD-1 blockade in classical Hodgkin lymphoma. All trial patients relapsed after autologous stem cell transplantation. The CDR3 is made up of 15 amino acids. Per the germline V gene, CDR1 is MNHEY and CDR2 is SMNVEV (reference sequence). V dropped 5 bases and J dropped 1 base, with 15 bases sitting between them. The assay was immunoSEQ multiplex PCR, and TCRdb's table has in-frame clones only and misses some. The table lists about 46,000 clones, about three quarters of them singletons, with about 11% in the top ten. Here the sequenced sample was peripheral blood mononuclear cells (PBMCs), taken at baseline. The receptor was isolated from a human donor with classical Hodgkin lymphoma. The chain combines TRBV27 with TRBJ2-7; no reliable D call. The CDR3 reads CASSPTPDTSYEQYF. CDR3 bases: TGTGCCAGCAGTCCCACGCCTGACACGTCCTACGAGCAGTACTTC.